The source of this T cell receptor beta chain is a study of vaccination and CD4 T cells after COVID-19. Study-level background: Nasal swab PCR showed SARS-CoV-2 in convalescent patients, fewer than 10 with mild and one with severe disease.

Treatment specified: roughly 10-day PBMC culture with coronavirus spike peptide pools or control peptides (ViraFEST assay). Germline V CDR1 and CDR2: SGHNT, YYREEE (reference sequence). The V end lost 4 bases, the J end lost 6 bases, and 11 bases lay between the germline ends. The CDR3 consists of 13 residues. Scientists ran DNA taken from cultured CD4+ T cells through the Oncomine TCR Beta short-read assay for sequencing. MiXCR was run by TCRdb on the PCR reads, yielding one entry per CDR3 protein. The sample lists about 7,100 distinct CDR3 sequences; around 65% were seen once. To note about this clonotype: The antigen is not known.

This receptor was identified in a human donor who had recovered from COVID-19. Sequenced: CD4+ T cells from blood, cultured in vitro. The chain links TRBV5-4 to TRBJ1-5; D unresolved. The CDR3 loop reads CASSKERSQPQHF. In DNA, the CDR3 is TGTGCCAGCAGCAAGGAAAGAAGTCAGCCCCAGCATTTT.